These 18 T cell receptor beta chains were all obtained from the same sample, sequenced in a study of shared clonotypes between healthy human individuals. Generated by immunoSEQ multiplex PCR, the TCRdb table keeps only in-frame clones and is missing some. The sample holds 1.6 million or so clones; approximately 97% are singletons and the top ten take approximately 1.1%. The sample consisted of naive CD4+ T cells sorted from blood. The subset: CD45RA+ positively selected. All receptors come from a man between 25 and 39 years old in good health.

The V gene is TRBV29-1, the J gene TRBJ2-1; 9 nucleotides align to TRBD1. J lost 2 bases, V lost 7 bases, and 6 bases had no gene match. The CDR3 sequence is 14 residues long. Germline V gives CDR1 SQVTM, CDR2 ANQGSEA. The CDR3 is CSARDRVPYNEQFF. In nucleotides, the CDR3 is TGCAGCGCCCGGGACAGGGTCCCCTACAATGAGCAGTTCTTC.

The chain recombines TRBV11-3 with TRBJ1-1; 7 bases align to TRBD1. Looked up from germline, CDR1 is SGHNT and CDR2 is YENEEA. The CDR3 extends over 15 amino acids. The trim removed 1 base at V and 0 bases at J, leaving 2 bases unmatched. CDR3 nucleotide sequence: TGTGCCAGCAGCTTAGTCGGGACAGTGAACACTGAAGCTTTCTTT. It yields the protein CASSLVGTVNTEAFF.

The chain has TRBV11-2 and TRBJ2-7, with D possibly TRBD1 on 7 matching bases. Between the trimmed V and J ends, which lost 1 base and 1 base, there was a span of 11 bases. Per the germline V gene, CDR1 is SGHAT and CDR2 is FQNNGV. The CDR3 loop spans 15 amino acids. Here the CDR3 reads CASSLGRGPSYEQYF. The CDR3 DNA is TGTGCCAGCAGCTTAGGGAGGGGGCCTTCCTACGAGCAGTACTTC.

In nucleotides, the CDR3 is TGTGCCATCCTATTAGGAACAGGGAAGTACGAGCAGTACTTC. Residues: CAILLGTGKYEQYF. The chain is built from TRBV7-2 and TRBJ2-7, with D perhaps TRBD1 (6 bases). CDR3 length equals 14 residues. The ends were cut back, 10 bases at V and 4 bases at J, with 20 bases in the middle. Germline V gene sequence: CDR1 SGHTA, CDR2 FQGNSA.

The chain carries TRBV2 and TRBJ2-7; TRBD1 matches at 9 bases. The CDR3 runs to 14 residues. In germline, CDR1 is SNHLY, CDR2 FYNNEI. The V and J ends lost 5 bases and 6 bases, in that order; junction bases with no gene match: 8. The CDR3 DNA reads as TGTGCCAGCAGTCGCGGGACAGGGTTTCTCGAGCAGTACTTC. Its protein product is CASSRGTGFLEQYF.

The chain carries TRBV7-9 and TRBJ2-1; D is unresolved. V was cut by 6 bases and J by 8 bases, with 8 bases left in between. The germline CDR1 and CDR2 sequences are SEHNR and FQNEAQ (reference sequence). The CDR3 is made up of 11 amino acids. The CDR3 nucleotides read TGTGCCAGCAGAACAGCCGATGAGCAGTTCTTC. The encoded protein is CASRTADEQFF.

This clone was seen just once. The gene calls are TRBV29-1 and TRBJ1-2; the D gene is possibly TRBD1 (6 bases). Trimming took off 2 bases at V and 3 bases at J, with 13 bases between the two ends. The CDR3 runs to 14 residues. The germline V gene has CDR1 SQVTM and CDR2 ANQGSEA. The CDR3 sequence: CSVELRDKYYGYTF. In nucleotides, the CDR3 is TGCAGCGTTGAACTCCGGGACAAGTACTATGGCTACACCTTC.

The J gene is TRBJ2-7, the V gene TRBV7-2, with 9 bases that match TRBD1. With 5 bases clipped from V and 4 bases from J, the junction kept 6 bases outside the gene matches. The CDR3 contains 14 residues. CDR1 and CDR2 (germline): SGHTA, FQGNSA. In nucleotides, the CDR3 is TGTGCCAGCAGCGTATCGGGACAGGGATACGAGCAGTACTTC. This codes for CASSVSGQGYEQYF.

The chain links TRBV11-2 to TRBJ2-1, with D tentatively TRBD2 (6 bases). The CDR3 loop spans 17 amino acids. V lost 0 bases to trimming and J lost 5 bases, with 17 bases between them. The V gene's germline CDR1 is SGHAT and CDR2 FQNNGV. For the CDR3, the DNA is TGTGCCAGCAGCTTAGATCTTTACGGGAGAATCCACAATGAGCAGTTCTTC. This codes for CASSLDLYGRIHNEQFF.

The chain links TRBV7-2 to TRBJ2-3; 10 nucleotides align to TRBD2. V dropped 1 base and J dropped 2; count of bases not matched to a gene: 9. The V gene's germline CDR1 is SGHTA and CDR2 FQGNSA. The CDR3 contains 18 residues. CDR3 loop: CASSLGPPSGSPTDTQYF. The CDR3 DNA follows: TGTGCCAGCAGCTTAGGGCCCCCTAGCGGGAGCCCCACAGATACGCAGTATTTT.

The J gene is TRBJ2-5, the V gene TRBV4-3; 7 bases line up with TRBD2. Germline CDR1 is LGHNA and CDR2 is YSLEER. Trimming removed 3 bases from V and 5 bases from J; junction bases left unmatched: 9. This CDR3 is 15 amino acids long. The CDR3: CASSHKTSSDETQYF. CDR3 nucleotides: TGCGCCAGCAGCCACAAGACTAGCTCGGATGAGACCCAGTACTTC.

This chain connects TRBV7-8 to TRBJ2-7; 7 nucleotides match TRBD2. Unmatched junction bases numbered 4, after V lost 2 bases and J lost 3 bases. This CDR3 region has 14 residues. The V gene's germline CDR1 is SGHVS and CDR2 FQNEAQ. The CDR3 protein is CASSLTSVYYEQYF. The CDR3 DNA is TGTGCCAGCAGCTTAACTAGCGTATACTACGAGCAGTACTTC.

This chain links TRBV9 with TRBJ2-2; perhaps TRBD2 as D (5 bases). The V gene lost 0 bases and the J gene lost 6 bases, with 15 bases spanning the gap. Germline V gene lookup returns CDR1 SGDLS and CDR2 YYNGEE. This CDR3 contains 16 residues. The CDR3 sequence is CASSVATRTQAGELFF. Written as DNA, the CDR3 is TGTGCCAGCAGCGTAGCAACTAGGACCCAGGCCGGGGAGCTGTTTTTT.

V usage is TRBV6-5 and J usage is TRBJ1-3; D call uncertain. This CDR3 region has 11 residues. Germline values: CDR1 MNHEY, CDR2 SVGAGI. V lost 7 bases and J lost 4, with 5 bases in between. The CDR3 protein is CASTGGNTIYF. The CDR3 region has the DNA TGTGCCAGCACAGGCGGAAACACCATATATTTT.

J is TRBJ1-2 and V is TRBV10-3; 11 bases map to TRBD1. Germline-derived CDR1 and CDR2 are ENHRY and SYGVKD. The CDR3 covers 19 residues. V was pared by 0 bases and J by 7 bases, with 16 bases of the junction left unmatched. CDR3 loop: CAISESALTTDRGRVGYTF. The CDR3, as DNA: TGTGCCATCAGTGAGTCCGCCCTAACAACGGACAGGGGGCGGGTTGGCTACACCTTC.

J is TRBJ2-7 and V is TRBV14; no clear D. Trimming took off 2 bases at V and 6 bases at J, with 11 bases between the two ends. Per germline, CDR1 SGHDN and CDR2 FVKESK. CDR3 length: 13 amino acids. In DNA, the CDR3 is TGTGCCAGCAGCCAATCCCTCTTGCGCGAGCAGTACTTC. Translation: CASSQSLLREQYF.

The rearrangement joins TRBV14 to TRBJ1-2, with TRBD1 as a possible D gene (5 bases). CDR3 size: 14 residues. Germline CDR1 is SGHDN and CDR2 is FVKESK. V lost 5 bases and J 8 bases, leaving 18 bases between the germline ends. The DNA for the CDR3 is TGTGCCAGCAGCTCAAGGGGTGTAGGGGACGGCTACACCTTC. It codes for CASSSRGVGDGYTF.

V is TRBV30 and J is TRBJ1-1, with 8 nucleotides matching TRBD1. The trim removed 6 bases at V and 7 bases at J, leaving 10 bases unmatched. Per germline, CDR1 GTSNPN and CDR2 SVGIG (reference sequence). The length of the CDR3 is 13 residues. The CDR3 reads CACRLRDRHEAFF. DNA of the CDR3: TGTGCCTGCCGATTAAGGGACAGGCATGAAGCTTTCTTT.